The 21 T cell receptor beta chains presented below share a single source sample, sequenced in a study of beta chain features in type 1 diabetes. Study-level results: Type 1 diabetes patients showed a moderate but significant shortening of TCRB CDR3s in all four CD4+ subsets.

No antigen is known for these receptors. Expressed TCRB transcripts were sequenced because the entire RNA isolate underwent reverse transcription. The table came from immunoSEQ multiplex PCR; TCRdb's copy has only in-frame clones and leaves some out. The sample lists a few hundred thousand clones, approximately 14% occurring once. Sequencing was performed on naive CD4+ T cells from blood. The receptors shown here come from a man younger than 40 with type 1 diabetes.

This clone was seen a few times. The V gene is TRBV6-1, the J gene TRBJ2-1, with TRBD1 matching 7 bases. Germline CDR1 reads MNHNS; CDR2 reads SASEGT. The CDR3 runs 17 residues. V lost 1 base to trimming and J lost 0 bases; unmatched junction nucleotides: 6. The CDR3 nucleotides are TGTGCCAGCAGTGAAGAGGAGGCAGGGGGCTCCTACAATGAGCAGTTCTTC. This codes for CASSEEEAGGSYNEQFF.

This clone turned up a few times. The chain employs TRBV30 and TRBJ1-2; no firm D call. Germline assignment: CDR1 GTSNPN and CDR2 SVGIG (reference sequence). V dropped 4 bases and J dropped 4 bases, with 10 bases sitting between them. The CDR3 has 12 amino acids. The CDR3 spells CAWNGGGYGYTF. The CDR3 DNA reads TGTGCCTGGAACGGCGGCGGCTATGGCTACACCTTC.

This chain joins TRBV29-1 and TRBJ2-4; D might be TRBD1 (6 bases). V was cut by 1 base and J by 3 bases, with 16 bases left in between. The CDR3 is 16 amino acids. Germline CDR1 is SQVTM and CDR2 is ANQGSEA. The CDR3 protein is CSVEGPAKGGKNIQYF. CDR3 coding DNA: TGCAGCGTTGAAGGTCCGGCAAAAGGGGGCAAAAACATTCAGTACTTC. Together with reference TRBV29-1 and TRBJ2-4, the CDR3 gives the full variable domain: SAVISQKPSRDICQRGTSLTIQCQVDSQVTMMFWYRQQPGQSLTLIATANQGSEATYESGFVIDKFPISRPNLTFSTLTVSNMSPEDSSIYLCSVEGPAKGGKNIQYFGAGTRLSVL.

The V call is TRBV9, the J call TRBJ2-5; a weak D match, TRBD1 (7 bases). Looked up from germline, CDR1 is SGDLS and CDR2 is YYNGEE. The CDR3 runs to 16 residues. The germline V and J ends were trimmed by 0 bases and 4 bases, with 16 bases remaining between them. CDR3 loop: CASSVAGGKTGETQYF. CDR3 in DNA: TGTGCCAGCAGCGTAGCAGGGGGGAAAACCGGAGAGACCCAGTACTTC.

The rearrangement joins TRBV10-3 to TRBJ2-7; D is unresolved. V lost 0 bases and J lost 7, with 4 bases in between. The CDR3 has 11 residues. Per the germline V gene, CDR1 is ENHRY and CDR2 is SYGVKD. The chain's CDR3 is CAISESTEQYF. The CDR3 nucleotides are TGTGCCATCAGTGAGTCGACTGAGCAGTACTTC.

The rearrangement links TRBV7-2 to TRBJ2-5; TRBD1 agrees at 8 bases. Germline V gene lookup returns CDR1 SGHTA and CDR2 FQGNSA. The length of the CDR3 is 15 residues. Trimming took 5 bases from V and 5 from J; bases not matched to a gene: 10. CDR3 bases: TGTGCCAGCAGCATAGGACAGGGAGTGGGCGAGACCCAGTACTTC. This encodes CASSIGQGVGETQYF.

This clone was detected only a few times. This rearrangement joins TRBV5-4 to TRBJ1-1, with TRBD1 as a possible D gene (5 bases). Deletions cut 5 bases from V and 3 bases from J, with 11 bases between. Germline CDR1 is SGHNT and CDR2 is YYREEE (reference sequence). The CDR3 has 13 amino acids. Here the CDR3 reads CASRPIGDTEAFF. CDR3 bases: TGTGCCAGCAGGCCCATAGGGGACACTGAAGCTTTCTTT. Drawing the rest from reference TRBV5-4 and TRBJ1-1, the complete variable domain is ETGVTQSPTHLIKTRGQQVTLRCSSQSGHNTVSWYQQALGQGPQFIFQYYREEENGRGNFPPRFSGLQFPNYSSELNVNALELDDSALYLCASRPIGDTEAFFGQGTRLTVV.

V usage is TRBV21-1 and J usage is TRBJ2-5; the table's D call of TRBD1 was not tested on the DNA. TRBV21-1 is a pseudogene. The CDR3 consists of 14 residues. The CDR3 reads CASSNPGRQETQYF. CDR3 sequence (DNA): TGTGCCAGCAGCAACCCTGGCAGACAAGAGACCCAGTACTTC.

This rearrangement joins TRBV5-6 to TRBJ1-2; 7 bases line up with TRBD1. The CDR3 covers 14 residues. The germline CDR1 and CDR2 sequences are SGHDT and YYEEEE. The V gene end was trimmed by 4 bases and the J gene end by 2 bases; junction bases not matched to a gene: 5. The DNA for the CDR3 is TGTGCCAGCAGCACCTCGACAGGGAACTATGGCTACACCTTC. Its translation is CASSTSTGNYGYTF.

This clone was counted a few times. The rearrangement links TRBV5-4 to TRBJ2-4, with D maybe TRBD2 (7 bases). Germline V lookup: CDR1 SGHNT, CDR2 YYREEE (reference sequence). V lost 4 bases and J 7 bases, leaving 15 bases between the germline ends. CDR3 length: 14 amino acids. Here the CDR3 DNA reads TGTGCCAGCAGCAGGGGGGGGGACGGTAACATTCAGTACTTC. Residues: CASSRGGDGNIQYF. The full variable domain, completed using reference TRBV5-4 and TRBJ2-4, is ETGVTQSPTHLIKTRGQQVTLRCSSQSGHNTVSWYQQALGQGPQFIFQYYREEENGRGNFPPRFSGLQFPNYSSELNVNALELDDSALYLCASSRGGDGNIQYFGAGTRLSVL.

This clone was seen only a few times. The chain recombines TRBV5-1 with TRBJ2-1; a possible D gene is TRBD2 (6 bases). This CDR3 region has 15 residues. CDR1 and CDR2 from the germline V gene are SGHRS and YFSETQ. Trimming shortened V by 0 bases and J by 3 bases, and 10 bases separated the two germline ends. CDR3 loop: CASSLEASDYNEQFF. The CDR3 nucleotides read TGCGCCAGCAGCTTGGAGGCTAGCGACTACAATGAGCAGTTCTTC.

CDR3 sequence reads: CASSLAGNNEQFF. The CDR3 region has the DNA TGTGCCAGCAGTCTAGCGGGGAACAATGAGCAGTTCTTC. The V gene is TRBV11-2, the J gene TRBJ2-1; 9 bases line up with TRBD2. Germline lookup yields CDR1 SGHAT and CDR2 FQNNGV. V trimming: 6 bases; J trimming: 5 bases; junction bases outside the gene matches: 2. This CDR3 has 13 amino acids.

The rearrangement joins TRBV7-2 to TRBJ1-6; the D gene is possibly TRBD1 (5 bases). Germline-derived CDR1 and CDR2 are SGHTA and FQGNSA. Between the trimmed V and J ends, which lost 4 bases and 10 bases, there was a span of 11 bases. The CDR3 loop spans 13 amino acids. The CDR3 loop reads CASSSQGRSPLHF. As DNA, the CDR3 is TGTGCCAGCAGCTCCCAGGGTCGGTCACCCCTCCACTTT. The full variable domain, its missing parts supplied by reference TRBV7-2 and TRBJ1-6, is GAGVSQSPSNKVTEKGKDVELRCDPISGHTALYWYRQSLGQGLEFLIYFQGNSAPDKSGLPSDRFSAERTGGSVSTLTIQRTQQEDSAVYLCASSSQGRSPLHFGNGTRLTVT.

This clone has only a few counts. The rearrangement uses TRBV19 and TRBJ1-1; 7 nucleotides align to TRBD1. V lost 5 bases to trimming and J lost 0 bases; unmatched junction nucleotides: 3. Looked up from germline, CDR1 is LNHDA and CDR2 is SQIVND (reference sequence). The CDR3 spans 14 residues. CDR3 in DNA: TGTGCCAGTAGTTACGGACAGGTGAACACTGAAGCTTTCTTT. It specifies CASSYGQVNTEAFF. Supplemented by reference TRBV19 and TRBJ1-1, the full variable domain reads DGGITQSPKYLFRKEGQNVTLSCEQNLNHDAMYWYRQDPGQGLRLIYYSQIVNDFQKGDIAEGYSVSREKKESFPLTVTSAQKNPTAFYLCASSYGQVNTEAFFGQGTRLTVV.

The chain carries TRBV9 and TRBJ2-1, with 9 bases fitting TRBD2. Germline trimming cut 3 bases from V and 4 bases from J; bases unmatched to any gene: 11. In germline, CDR1 is SGDLS, CDR2 YYNGEE. This CDR3 has 17 residues. The CDR3, as DNA: TGTGCCAGCAGCGCCCTTACTTCGCGGGAGGGTTACAATGAGCAGTTCTTC. It encodes CASSALTSREGYNEQFF.

The chain is built from TRBV6-5 and TRBJ1-2; D unresolved. The CDR3 spans 15 residues. Trimming cost V 2 bases and J 5 bases, with 15 bases left between them. Germline V gene lookup returns CDR1 MNHEY and CDR2 SVGAGI. Here the CDR3 DNA reads TGTGCCAGCAGTTACGCGGGCAGGAGAGGATATGGCTACACCTTC. Residues: CASSYAGRRGYGYTF.

This clone showed up just a few times. The chain has TRBV13 and TRBJ2-3; D gene ambiguous. The CDR3 is made up of 15 amino acids. Germline V CDR1 and CDR2: PRHDT, FYEKMQ (reference sequence). V gave up 4 bases and J gave up 6 bases, with 17 bases separating them. The CDR3 DNA is TGTGCCAGCAGCTATCCGGCCCGGCCTAGTGATACGCAGTATTTT. Its translation is CASSYPARPSDTQYF.

This clone came up a few times. The junction and the germline gene differ at one end; a read error may be behind it. This chain connects TRBV20-1 to TRBJ1-2; D gene uncertain. The length of the CDR3 is 11 residues. Germline V gene sequence: CDR1 DFQATT, CDR2 SNEGSKA (reference sequence). This CDR3 is CSASGGGPRAF. CDR3 nucleotide sequence: TGCAGTGCTAGCGGAGGCGGGCCCCGGGCCTTC.

V gene TRBV30 combines with J gene TRBJ1-2; 10 bases are a match to TRBD1. V was pared by 1 base and J by 5 bases, with 1 base of the junction left unmatched. The CDR3 covers 13 residues. Germline assignment: CDR1 GTSNPN and CDR2 SVGIG (reference sequence). CDR3 bases: TGTGCCTGGAGTGAGGGACAGGGGTATGGCTACACCTTC. Translating it yields CAWSEGQGYGYTF.

In its sample, this clone was seen a few times. V is TRBV7-2 and J is TRBJ2-7; weak D call: TRBD2 (5 bases). V was cut by 1 base and J by 2 bases, with 9 bases left in between. Germline assignment: CDR1 SGHTA and CDR2 FQGNSA. This CDR3 has 14 residues. In DNA, the CDR3 is TGTGCCAGCAGCTTAGATGGAGGTCCCTACGAGCAGTACTTC. Protein sequence: CASSLDGGPYEQYF.

In this sample, this clone turned up a few times. The chain recombines TRBV2 with TRBJ1-6, with 7 bases lining up with TRBD1. Germline V gene lookup returns CDR1 SNHLY and CDR2 FYNNEI. The CDR3 contains 15 residues. The V and J ends lost 6 bases and 6 bases, in that order; junction bases with no gene match: 8. The DNA for the CDR3 is TGTGCCAGCAGCGAGATGGGACAGAGTAATTCACCCCTCCACTTT. It yields the protein CASSEMGQSNSPLHF. Looking up the rest from reference TRBV2 and TRBJ1-6 gives the full variable domain: EPEVTQTPSHQVTQMGQEVILRCVPISNHLYFYWYRQILGQKVEFLVSFYNNEISEKSEIFDDQFSVERPDGSNFTLKIRSTKLEDSAMYFCASSEMGQSNSPLHFGNGTRLTVT.